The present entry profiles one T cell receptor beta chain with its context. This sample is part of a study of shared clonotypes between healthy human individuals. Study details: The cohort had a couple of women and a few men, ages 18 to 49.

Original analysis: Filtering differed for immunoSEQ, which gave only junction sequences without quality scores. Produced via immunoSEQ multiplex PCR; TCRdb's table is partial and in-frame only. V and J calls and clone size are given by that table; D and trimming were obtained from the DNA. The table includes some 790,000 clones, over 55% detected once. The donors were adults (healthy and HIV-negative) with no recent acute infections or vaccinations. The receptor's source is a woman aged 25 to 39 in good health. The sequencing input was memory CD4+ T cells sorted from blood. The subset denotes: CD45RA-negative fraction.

CDR3 protein: CASSKGGQHYGYTF. The DNA for the CDR3 is TGTGCCAGTAGTAAAGGGGGACAGCACTATGGCTACACCTTC. This chain joins TRBV19 and TRBJ1-2; TRBD1 aligns across 7 bases. The CDR3 covers 14 residues. Germline CDR1 LNHDA, CDR2 SQIVND (reference sequence). After removal of 4 bases from V and 3 bases from J, the junction contained 5 bases not matched to a gene.